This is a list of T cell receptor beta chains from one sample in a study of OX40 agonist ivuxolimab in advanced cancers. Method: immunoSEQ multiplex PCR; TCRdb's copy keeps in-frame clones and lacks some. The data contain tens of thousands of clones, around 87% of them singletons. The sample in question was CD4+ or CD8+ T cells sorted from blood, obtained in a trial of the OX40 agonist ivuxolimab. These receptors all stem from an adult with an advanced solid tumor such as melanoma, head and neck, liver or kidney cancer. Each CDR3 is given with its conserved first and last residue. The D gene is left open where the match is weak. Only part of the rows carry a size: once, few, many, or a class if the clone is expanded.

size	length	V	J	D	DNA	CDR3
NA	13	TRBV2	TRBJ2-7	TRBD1	TGTGCCAGCTCCGGGACAGGGGGCAACGAGCAGTACTTC	CASSGTGGNEQYF
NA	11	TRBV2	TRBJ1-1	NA	TGTGCCAGCAGTGATTACACTGAAGCTTTCTTT	CASSDYTEAFF
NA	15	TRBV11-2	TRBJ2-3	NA	TGTGCCAGCAGCTTCCTCCCTTTTAGCACAGATACGCAGTATTTT	CASSFLPFSTDTQYF
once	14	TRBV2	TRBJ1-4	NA	TGTGCCAGCAGTGAGACAGTGGCAGATGAAAAACTGTTTTTT	CASSETVADEKLFF
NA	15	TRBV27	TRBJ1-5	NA	TGTGCCAGCAGTCCCGAGGGAGGGTTTGAGCAGCCCCAGCATTTT	CASSPEGGFEQPQHF
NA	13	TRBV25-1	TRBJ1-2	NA	TGTGCCAGCAGTGATAGGAGGGGCTATGGCTACACCTTC	CASSDRRGYGYTF
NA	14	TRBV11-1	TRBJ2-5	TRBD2	TGTGCCAGCAGCTCCTGGGGGGGCCAAGAGACCCAGTACTTC	CASSSWGGQETQYF
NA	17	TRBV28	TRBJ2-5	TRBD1	TGTGCCAGCAGGGGGGGAGACAGGGGGCGCCGATGGGAGACCCAGTACTTC	CASRGGDRGRRWETQYF
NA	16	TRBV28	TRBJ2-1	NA	TGTGCCAGCAATACCTATCTGGGGGACTCCTACAATGAGCAGTTCTTC	CASNTYLGDSYNEQFF
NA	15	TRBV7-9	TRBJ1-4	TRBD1	TGTGCCAGCAGCTCCCGGGACAGGATTAATGAAAAACTGTTTTTT	CASSSRDRINEKLFF
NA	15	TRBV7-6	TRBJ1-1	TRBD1	TGTGCCAGCAGCTTAGAGGACAGGGGAAGCACTGAAGCTTTCTTT	CASSLEDRGSTEAFF
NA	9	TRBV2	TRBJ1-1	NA	TGTGCCTTTAACACTGAAGCTTTCTTT	CAFNTEAFF
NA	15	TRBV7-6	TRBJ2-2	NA	TGTGCCAGCAGCTGGGTACAGCAGAACACCGGGGAGCTGTTTTTT	CASSWVQQNTGELFF
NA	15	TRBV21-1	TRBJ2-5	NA	TGTGCCAGCAGCAAAGGGAAGGAGATCCAAGAGACCCAGTACTTC	CASSKGKEIQETQYF
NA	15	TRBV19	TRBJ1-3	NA	TGTGCCAGCAGCCCGACAAGACACTCTGGAAACACCATATATTTT	CASSPTRHSGNTIYF
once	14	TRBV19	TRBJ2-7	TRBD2	TGTGCCAGTAGTGCGACTAGCGGGGAATACGAGCAGTACTTC	CASSATSGEYEQYF
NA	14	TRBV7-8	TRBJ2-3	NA	TGTGCCAGCAGCTCCCCCTGGGTTCCGGATACGCAGTATTTT	CASSSPWVPDTQYF
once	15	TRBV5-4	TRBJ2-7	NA	TGTGCCAGCACAGTATACCCGGGTCCCGCTTACGAGCAGTACTTC	CASTVYPGPAYEQYF
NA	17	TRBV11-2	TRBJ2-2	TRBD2	TGTGCCAGCAGCTCTTGGACTAGCGGGGGGGCGACCGGGGAGCTGTTTTTT	CASSSWTSGGATGELFF
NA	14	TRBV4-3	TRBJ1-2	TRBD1	TGCGCCAGCAGCCCCGGGACAGGCACCTATGGCTACACCTTC	CASSPGTGTYGYTF
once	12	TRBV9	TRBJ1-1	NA	TGTGCCAGCAGCCCTAAGGGCGTCGAGGCTTTCTTT	CASSPKGVEAFF
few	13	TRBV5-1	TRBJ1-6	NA	TGCGCCAGCAGTCCTTTGTCGGATTCACCCCTCCACTTT	CASSPLSDSPLHF
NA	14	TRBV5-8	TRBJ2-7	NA	TGTGCCAGCAGTCCGGACGTCCTCTCCTACGAGCAGTACTTC	CASSPDVLSYEQYF
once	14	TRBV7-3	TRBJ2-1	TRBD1	TGTGCCAGCAGCGCCGGACAGGGGTTAGGTGAGCAGTTCTTC	CASSAGQGLGEQFF
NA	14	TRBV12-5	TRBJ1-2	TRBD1	TGTGCTAGTGGTTTGGGCAGGGGGTTCTATGGCTACACCTTC	CASGLGRGFYGYTF
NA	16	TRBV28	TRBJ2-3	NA	TGTGCCAGCAAAATCTTGACTGGACCTAGCACAGATACGCAGTATTTT	CASKILTGPSTDTQYF
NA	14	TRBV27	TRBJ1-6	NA	TGTGCCAGCAGTTTAAGAATTTATAATTCACCCCTCCACTTT	CASSLRIYNSPLHF
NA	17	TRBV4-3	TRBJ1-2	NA	TGCGCCAGCAGCCAAGAGACAGGATCTTACCAGAACTATGGCTACACCTTC	CASSQETGSYQNYGYTF
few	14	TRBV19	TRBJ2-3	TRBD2	TGTGCCACCTCAACTAGCGGACCGCCAGATACGCAGTATTTT	CATSTSGPPDTQYF
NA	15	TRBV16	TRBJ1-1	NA	TGTGCCAGCAGCCATTCTGGGGGGTCCAAGAGAGAAGCTTTCTTT	CASSHSGGSKREAFF
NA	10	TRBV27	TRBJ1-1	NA	TGTGCCAGTAGGGGTACTGAAGCTTTCTTT	CASRGTEAFF
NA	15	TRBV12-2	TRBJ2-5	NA	TGTGCAAGTCGCCCTAGGACAGATACTCAAGAGACCCAGTACTTC	CASRPRTDTQETQYF
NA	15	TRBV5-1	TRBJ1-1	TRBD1	TGCGCCAGCAGCTTCCGTACAGGGGGACCCCCGGAAGCTTTCTTT	CASSFRTGGPPEAFF
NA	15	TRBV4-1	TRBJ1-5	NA	TGCGCCAGCAGCCAATATGGCGGGGGCAATCAGCCCCAGCATTTT	CASSQYGGGNQPQHF
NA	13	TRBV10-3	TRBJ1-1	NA	TGTGCCATCAGGGGTCTCATGAACACTGAAGCTTTCTTT	CAIRGLMNTEAFF
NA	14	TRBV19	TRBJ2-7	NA	TGTGCCAGTAGTATCTACTCGAGAAGTGAAGAGCAGTACTTC	CASSIYSRSEEQYF
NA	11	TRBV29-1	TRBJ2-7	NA	TGCAGCGTTGTCGGTGCATACGAGCAGTACTTC	CSVVGAYEQYF
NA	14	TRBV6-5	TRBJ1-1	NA	TGTGCCAGCAGTGCCGAGGGGGGATCCCCTGAAGCTTTCTTT	CASSAEGGSPEAFF
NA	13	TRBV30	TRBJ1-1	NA	TGTGCCTGGAGTGCGACTCTGAACACTGAAGCTTTCTTT	CAWSATLNTEAFF
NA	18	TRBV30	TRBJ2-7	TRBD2	TGTGCCTGGAGCGCAAAGACTAGCGGGAGCGCGAGCTCCTACGAGCAGTACTTC	CAWSAKTSGSASSYEQYF
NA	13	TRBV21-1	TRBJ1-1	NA	TGTGCCAGCAACAGTCCCCGGAACACTGAAGCTTTCTTT	CASNSPRNTEAFF
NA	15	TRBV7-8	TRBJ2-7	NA	TGTGCCAGCAGCTCCGGACAAGGGTCGAGGGACGAGCAGTACTTC	CASSSGQGSRDEQYF
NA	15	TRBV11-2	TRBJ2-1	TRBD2	TGTGCCAGCAGCTTAGTGGCGGGAGAATACAATGAGCAGTTCTTC	CASSLVAGEYNEQFF
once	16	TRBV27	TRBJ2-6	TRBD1	TGTGCCAGCAGTAGGGACAGCCACTCTGGGGCCAACGTCCTGACTTTC	CASSRDSHSGANVLTF
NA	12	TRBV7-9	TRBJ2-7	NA	TGTGCCAGCAGCTTACCCGGCTACGAGCAGTACTTC	CASSLPGYEQYF
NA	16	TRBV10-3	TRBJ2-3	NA	TGTGCCATCAGTGACCGATCAGGGGGGGGCACAGATACGCAGTATTTT	CAISDRSGGGTDTQYF
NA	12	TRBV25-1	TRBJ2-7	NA	TGTGCCAGCAGTGAGGTAGCCTACGAGCAGTACTTC	CASSEVAYEQYF
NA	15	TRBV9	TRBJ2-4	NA	TGTGCCAGCAGCGTAGATGGTATAGCCAAAAACATTCAGTACTTC	CASSVDGIAKNIQYF
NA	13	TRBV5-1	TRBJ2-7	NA	TGCGCCAGCAGCGAACCACTAGCTTTCGAGCAGTACTTC	CASSEPLAFEQYF
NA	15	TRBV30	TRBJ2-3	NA	TGTGCCTGGAGTGTATCCTTGGGGCTTACAGATACGCAGTATTTT	CAWSVSLGLTDTQYF
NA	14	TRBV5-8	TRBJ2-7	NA	TGTGCCAGCAGCTCCGTCGCAGGGTCCCACGAGCAGTACTTC	CASSSVAGSHEQYF
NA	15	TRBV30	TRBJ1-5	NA	TGTGCCTGGAACACAGTCGGGGGGACAAATCAGCCCCAGCATTTT	CAWNTVGGTNQPQHF
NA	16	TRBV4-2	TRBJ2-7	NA	TGTGCCAGCAGCCAAAGGCTTGGACTACTTAGATACGAGCAGTACTTC	CASSQRLGLLRYEQYF
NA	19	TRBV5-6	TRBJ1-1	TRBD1	TGTGCCAGCAGCTCCTACACCGGGACAGGGGTTTTCATGAACACTGAAGCTTTCTTT	CASSSYTGTGVFMNTEAFF
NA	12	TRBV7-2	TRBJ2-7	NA	TGTGCCAGCAGCTCCACTTCCTACGAGCAGTACTTC	CASSSTSYEQYF